Sequencing of this T cell receptor (beta chain) was carried out in a study of blood T cell repertoires in COVID-19 (dated by TCRdb to 2018 to 2021). Notes on the research overall: The collaborator samples originated in the United States, Italy and Spain and spanned the acute and convalescent phases of COVID-19. The material from the prospective study consisted of cDNA or gDNA derived from T cells, B-cell-depleted T cells, or PBMCs. Deeply sampled blood TCRbeta repertoires from subjects exposed to, actively infected with, or recovered from COVID-19 were included in the dataset. The repertoires were released in a freely available public database meant as a resource for research on the immune response to SARS-CoV-2. The samples were drawn from two sources: the first 160 participants of the ongoing ImmuneRACE study, and 1,254 subjects contributed by 6 global collaborators. Sample metadata almost always included a de-identified subject ID, COVID-19 status, age in years and sex. Where available, HLA class I and class II types were taken from metadata supplied by the sample provider and were not determined by assay-based typing. On the study overall, not on this receptor specifically: Clinical and demographic metadata were provided uncurated, with the amount varying by source and participant.

TCRbeta CDR3 regions were amplified from genomic DNA using the immunoSEQ Assay, a bias-controlled multiplex PCR. In the authors' own workflow: The number of nucleated cells in each sample was estimated from the amplification of reference gene primers within the assay. To quantify the absolute abundance of each unique TCRbeta CDR3 rearrangement, sequence reads were collapsed and filtered. Productive Simpson clonality was computed per sample as the square root of Simpson's diversity index over productive rearrangements. Sourced from immuneACCESS, this table was stored by TCRdb with only in-frame sequences that have V and J called. A share of the clones is absent; for the studies checked, an unresolved V gene accounts for under half, and the remainder has no known explanation. The V and J calls and clone size were taken over from that table, and D and trimming were inferred from the DNA. For this sample there are about 100,000 clones; approximately 70% appear just once. The ten largest clones add up to about 5.9% of the sample.

From cysteine to phenylalanine, the CDR3 is 15 amino acids long. Just CDR3 DNA is preserved here, 45 bases in frame from base 1. About this clone: Which antigen it targets is not known. No clone much larger than this one lies a single base away; base qualities are absent.

Each collaborating institution followed its own protocols to collect whole blood in K2EDTA tubes. For TCRbeta analysis, collaborator samples were shipped as frozen whole blood, as isolated PBMCs, or as DNA extracted from either sample type. The source is a man older than 75 with acute or convalescent COVID-19. Specimen: peripheral blood. Recombination joined TRBV21-1 with TRBJ1-2. TRBV21-1 is a listed pseudogene. The nucleotide sequence reads as follows: TGTGCCAGCACCTCCGGGAAAGGTAGACATTATGGCTACACCTTC. Translated, this is CASTSGKGRHYGYTF.